Listed below are T cell receptor beta chains from one sample, sequenced in a study of blood T cell repertoires in COVID-19. This table comes from immunoSEQ multiplex PCR, and its TCRdb copy is limited to in-frame clones, with some not included. This table has over 200,000 clones, 85% to 90% appearing once. Sequencing used peripheral blood. These receptor sequences come from a man aged 25-45 years with COVID-19, enrolled during active disease. Each CDR3 is given with its conserved first and last residue. The D gene is left open where the match is weak. Not every row has a clone size; where given, it reads once, few, many or a size class.

D gene	V gene	CDR3 length	clone size	J gene	CDR3 protein	CDR3 DNA
.	TRBV4-2	11	.	TRBJ2-1	CASSQGASLFF	TGTGCCAGCAGCCAAGGGGCTAGCCTGTTCTTC
TRBD2	TRBV5-6	15	.	TRBJ2-1	CASSWGEGNFDEQFF	TGTGCCAGCAGCTGGGGGGAGGGCAACTTCGATGAGCAGTTCTTC
.	TRBV7-9	12	.	TRBJ1-2	CASGPTGYGYTF	TGTGCCAGCGGTCCTACCGGCTATGGCTACACCTTC
.	TRBV2	16	.	TRBJ2-7	CASSEGVVSSGYEQYF	TGTGCCAGCAGTGAAGGTGTGGTCAGCTCGGGGTACGAGCAGTACTTC
.	TRBV27	18	.	TRBJ1-6	CASSYGPGSSNYNSPLHF	TGTGCCAGCAGTTACGGTCCCGGGTCCTCCAATTATAATTCACCCCTCCACTTT
TRBD1	TRBV6-5	15	few	TRBJ1-2	CASSLQVQGNYGYTF	TGTGCCAGCAGCCTCCAGGTACAGGGGAACTATGGCTACACCTTC
.	TRBV7-3	13	once	TRBJ2-5	CASSPDRQETQYF	TGTGCCAGCAGCCCGGACAGACAAGAGACCCAGTACTTC
TRBD1	TRBV6-5	13	.	TRBJ2-5	CASRYRGQETQYF	TGTGCCAGCAGGTACAGGGGGCAAGAGACCCAGTACTTC
.	TRBV4-2	16	.	TRBJ1-6	CASSQVPTGQKPRLHF	TGTGCCAGCAGCCAAGTACCGACCGGACAGAAGCCGAGACTCCACTTT
.	TRBV19	14	.	TRBJ1-4	CASSIAGHNEKLFF	TGTGCCAGTAGTATCGCAGGGCATAATGAAAAACTGTTTTTT
.	TRBV28	15	once	TRBJ2-7	CASSLGGVDLYEQYF	TGTGCCAGCAGTTTAGGAGGGGTCGATCTCTACGAGCAGTACTTC
TRBD2	TRBV10-1	17	.	TRBJ2-1	CASTGTSGRAEGNEQFF	TGCGCCAGCACCGGGACTAGCGGGAGGGCGGAGGGGAATGAGCAGTTCTTC